These 15 T cell receptor beta chains came from one sample sequenced in a study of CD8 T cells in ankylosing spondylitis. TCRdb independently ran MiXCR on the 5' RACE reads; one entry per CDR3 protein. Here the sample spans about 270,000 distinct CDR3 sequences, roughly 32% being singletons. The sequencing sample was made of blood, either unsorted or a sorted T cell fraction (not recorded which). All receptors come from a male donor with ankylosing spondylitis or in good health (not recorded which).

V and J are TRBV29-1 and TRBJ1-2, with D perhaps TRBD1 (6 bases). The germline CDR1 and CDR2 sequences are SQVTM and ANQGSEA. The CDR3 contains 13 residues. Trimming shortened V by 0 bases and J by 8 bases, and 13 bases separated the two germline ends. The CDR3 is CSVEDSHRDGYTF. The CDR3 bases are TGCAGCGTTGAAGATTCCCACAGGGACGGCTACACCTTC.

The table lists this clonotype with a few counts. The V and J genes are TRBV28 and TRBJ1-2; 10 bases fit TRBD1. The ends lost 5 bases at V and 8 bases at J; junction bases unmatched: 8. The germline V gene has CDR1 MDHEN and CDR2 SYDVKM. CDR3 length: 14 residues. The CDR3 loop is CASSPGQGSRGYTF. CDR3 nucleotide sequence: TGTGCCAGCAGTCCGGGACAGGGGTCGAGAGGCTACACCTTC.

The V call is TRBV20-1, the J call TRBJ2-3, with no clear D. The V gene lost 0 bases and the J gene lost 3 bases, with 10 bases spanning the gap. This CDR3 contains 14 residues. The germline V gene encodes CDR1 DFQATT and CDR2 SNEGSKA (reference sequence). The DNA for the CDR3 is TGCAGTGCTAGAGATGCGTCCGTGACAGATACGCAGTATTTT. This gives the protein CSARDASVTDTQYF.

In this sample, this clonotype turned up a few times. The chain recombines TRBV12-3 or TRBV12-4 with TRBJ1-2; D is undetermined. This CDR3 has 11 residues. V lost 3 bases and J 9 bases, leaving 8 bases between the germline ends. For the CDR3, the DNA is TGTGCCAGCAGTTTGGACCCTAGCTACACCTTC. Protein: CASSLDPSYTF.

CDR3 in amino acids: CASMARLLAKNIQYF. The CDR3 DNA follows: TGTGCCAGCATGGCCAGACTACTAGCCAAAAACATTCAGTACTTC. The genes are TRBV28 and TRBJ2-4, with TRBD2 as a possible D gene (5 bases). Looked up from germline, CDR1 is MDHEN and CDR2 is SYDVKM. V was trimmed by 7 bases and J by 0 bases, leaving 13 bases between them. This CDR3 has 15 amino acids. The whole variable domain, remainder taken from reference TRBV28 and TRBJ2-4, is DVKVTQSSRYLVKRTGEKVFLECVQDMDHENMFWYRQDPGLGLRLIYFSYDVKMKEKGDIPEGYSVSREKKERFSLILESASTNQTSMYLCASMARLLAKNIQYFGAGTRLSVL.

This chain uses TRBV20-1 with TRBJ2-3, with unresolved D. V lost 6 bases, J lost 0 bases, and 13 bases lay in between. CDR1 is DFQATT, CDR2 SNEGSKA, per germline (reference sequence). CDR3 length equals 14 residues. CDR3 DNA sequence: TGCAGTGCCGCAGTGGTCGCTAGCACAGATACGCAGTATTTT. As protein: CSAAVVASTDTQYF.

The chain uses TRBV5-5 and TRBJ2-3; 7 bases map to TRBD2. The CDR3 runs 15 residues. Per germline, CDR1 SGHKS and CDR2 YYEKEE (reference sequence). Trimming removed 0 bases from V and 4 bases from J; junction bases left unmatched: 5. The DNA of the CDR3 is TGTGCCAGCAGCTTGGTGGGGGGGTTTCCAGATACGCAGTATTTT. The encoded protein is CASSLVGGFPDTQYF.

The V and J genes are TRBV29-1 and TRBJ2-7; 9 bases map to TRBD1. The CDR3 has 13 amino acids. Losses at the gene ends were 6 bases for V and 0 bases for J; bases not matched to a gene: 3. Germline lookup yields CDR1 SQVTM and CDR2 ANQGSEA. CDR3 loop: CSVTGGFSYEQYF. CDR3 DNA sequence: TGCAGCGTGACAGGGGGATTCTCCTACGAGCAGTACTTC.

This clonotype was recorded once. The chain has TRBV29-1 and TRBJ2-7; maybe TRBD2 (6 bases). V was shortened by 4 bases and J by 4 bases, with 20 bases between the two germline ends. The CDR3 consists of 15 residues. Germline V gives CDR1 SQVTM, CDR2 ANQGSEA. The CDR3 sequence: CSVVQDTGESYEQYF. The CDR3 nucleotides read TGCAGCGTTGTACAGGACACGGGAGAGTCGTACGAGCAGTACTTC.

This clonotype appeared many times. This sequence joins TRBV20-1 and TRBJ2-7; D is ambiguous. CDR1 DFQATT and CDR2 SNEGSKA come from the germline V gene (reference sequence). This CDR3 spans 15 amino acids. Trimming shortened V by 0 bases and J by 3 bases, and 15 bases separated the two germline ends. In DNA, the CDR3 is TGCAGTGCTAGAGACCCACAAATACCGTACTACGAGCAGTACTTC. Translation gives CSARDPQIPYYEQYF.

This clonotype has only a few counts. V and J are TRBV30 and TRBJ2-7, with TRBD2 as a possible D gene (5 bases). V was shortened by 2 bases and J by 3 bases, with 5 bases between the two germline ends. CDR1 is GTSNPN and CDR2 is SVGIG in the germline V gene (reference sequence). The CDR3 contains 11 residues. CDR3 residues: CAWSRGYEQYF. CDR3 nucleotide sequence: TGTGCCTGGAGTCGGGGCTACGAGCAGTACTTC.

The chain uses TRBV12-3 or TRBV12-4 and TRBJ1-5, with D tentatively TRBD1 (6 bases). Trimming left V 5 bases short and J 0 bases short, with 20 bases between. The CDR3 contains 18 residues. The CDR3 loop reads CASSPTDSGHDSNQPQHF. CDR3 nucleotide sequence: TGTGCCAGCAGTCCGACGGACAGCGGACATGATAGCAATCAGCCCCAGCATTTT.

The chain carries TRBV9 and TRBJ1-4, with D possibly matching TRBD1 (5 bases). The CDR3 sequence is 15 residues long. Trimming pared 0 bases from V and 8 bases from J, leaving 14 bases between. From germline, CDR1 is SGDLS and CDR2 YYNGEE. In DNA, the CDR3 is TGTGCCAGCAGCGTAGATGCGGGGGATAGGGAAAAACTGTTTTTT. This encodes CASSVDAGDREKLFF.

The rearrangement joins TRBV5-1 to TRBJ2-5; D remains unclear. CDR1 and CDR2 from the germline V gene are SGHRS and YFSETQ. The CDR3 covers 15 residues. V was shortened by 0 bases and J by 2 bases, with 11 bases between the two germline ends. CDR3 protein: CASSLGAQQQETQYF. CDR3 nucleotide sequence: TGCGCCAGCAGCTTGGGAGCGCAGCAACAAGAGACCCAGTACTTC.

The gene calls are TRBV5-1 and TRBJ2-3; no clear D gene. The CDR3 runs 14 residues. Germline V gives CDR1 SGHRS, CDR2 YFSETQ. V was shortened by 0 bases and J by 2 bases, with 7 bases between the two germline ends. The DNA of the CDR3 is TGCGCCAGCAGCTTGGGATCGAACACAGATACGCAGTATTTT. It specifies CASSLGSNTDTQYF.